These T cell receptor beta chains were read from a single sample in a study of control samples from healthy donors and cancer patients. Profiled with immunoSEQ multiplex PCR; TCRdb holds only in-frame clones, not every one. Among about 120,000 clones listed, around nine tenths were seen once. Specimen: blood. The receptors derive from a man aged 30 to 45 in good health. The CDR3 runs from the conserved cysteine through the conserved F or W. Each record gives: CDR3 protein, CDR3 DNA, CDR3 length, V gene, clone size, D gene, J gene. The D gene is left open where the match is weak. Size is stated for part of the rows, as once, few or many counts, or as a class when the clone is expanded.

CDR3: CASSYPGHRNQPQHF; DNA: TGTGCCAGCAGTTACCCCGGACACCGCAATCAGCCCCAGCATTTT; length: 15; V: TRBV6-2/TRBV6-3; size: -; D: -; J: TRBJ1-5
CDR3: CASSSLAGGITGELFF; DNA: TGTGCCAGCAGCTCACTGGCGGGGGGCATCACCGGGGAGCTGTTTTTT; length: 16; V: TRBV7-8; size: -; D: TRBD2; J: TRBJ2-2
CDR3: CASTRGTGGDYGYTF; DNA: TGTGCCAGCACCCGAGGGACAGGTGGGGACTATGGCTACACCTTC; length: 15; V: TRBV6-5; size: -; D: TRBD1; J: TRBJ1-2
CDR3: CASSERQGSIYGYTF; DNA: TGTGCCAGCAGTGAGCGACAGGGGAGCATCTATGGCTACACCTTC; length: 15; V: TRBV2; size: -; D: TRBD1; J: TRBJ1-2
CDR3: CATSDWTGPTGELFF; DNA: TGTGCCACCAGTGATTGGACAGGGCCCACCGGGGAGCTGTTTTTT; length: 15; V: TRBV24-1; size: once; D: TRBD1; J: TRBJ2-2
CDR3: CASSQGGVYGNTIYF; DNA: TGTGCCAGCAGCCAAGGAGGAGTCTATGGAAACACCATATATTTT; length: 15; V: TRBV3-1/TRBV3-2; size: -; D: -; J: TRBJ1-3
CDR3: CASSIAGGGGTGELFF; DNA: TGTGCCAGTAGTATCGCGGGGGGAGGTGGCACCGGGGAGCTGTTTTTT; length: 16; V: TRBV19; size: -; D: TRBD2; J: TRBJ2-2
CDR3: CASSQDRIGETQYF; DNA: TGCGCCAGCAGCCAAGACAGAATAGGAGAGACCCAGTACTTC; length: 14; V: TRBV4-1; size: -; D: -; J: TRBJ2-5
CDR3: CASRRTGGSETQYF; DNA: TGTGCCAGCAGAAGGACAGGGGGTTCAGAGACCCAGTACTTC; length: 14; V: TRBV5-8; size: -; D: TRBD1; J: TRBJ2-5
CDR3: CASSVDRSPLDGYGYTF; DNA: TGTGCCAGCAGCGTAGACAGGAGCCCGCTAGATGGCTATGGCTACACCTTC; length: 17; V: TRBV11-2; size: -; D: -; J: TRBJ1-2
CDR3: CASSEQNQETQYF; DNA: TGCGCCAGCAGTGAGCAGAACCAAGAGACCCAGTACTTC; length: 13; V: TRBV10-1; size: -; D: -; J: TRBJ2-5
CDR3: CASIRAGLGNTEAFF; DNA: TGTGCCAGCATCAGGGCGGGGCTCGGGAACACTGAAGCTTTCTTT; length: 15; V: TRBV5-5; size: once; D: -; J: TRBJ1-1
CDR3: CASSEDWGAYQPQHF; DNA: TGTGCCAGCAGTGAAGATTGGGGGGCCTATCAGCCCCAGCATTTT; length: 15; V: TRBV6-1; size: -; D: -; J: TRBJ1-5
CDR3: CASSRLRSSFGDANQPQHF; DNA: TGTGCCAGCAGCCGCTTACGCTCCTCATTCGGGGACGCGAATCAGCCCCAGCATTTT; length: 19; V: TRBV5-8; size: -; D: -; J: TRBJ1-5
CDR3: CASSEGEGRPFF; DNA: TGTGCCAGCTCAGAAGGGGAAGGTAGACCGTTTTTT; length: 12; V: TRBV2; size: -; D: -; J: TRBJ1-4
CDR3: CASGPGIGQFF; DNA: TGCGCCAGCGGGCCCGGCATTGGACAGTTCTTC; length: 11; V: TRBV5-1; size: -; D: -; J: TRBJ2-1
CDR3: CASSEHYGYTF; DNA: TGTGCCAGCAGTGAACACTATGGCTACACCTTC; length: 11; V: TRBV6-1; size: -; D: -; J: TRBJ1-2
CDR3: CASSSLQGQPQHF; DNA: TGTGCCAGCAGCTCCTTACAGGGTCAGCCCCAGCATTTT; length: 13; V: TRBV11-2; size: -; D: -; J: TRBJ1-5
CDR3: CASSLAGDQPQHF; DNA: TGTGCCAGCAGTTTGGCGGGGGATCAGCCCCAGCATTTT; length: 13; V: TRBV27; size: -; D: -; J: TRBJ1-5
CDR3: CATSRDGGGGANTQYF; DNA: TGTGCCACCAGCAGAGATGGGGGCGGGGGGGCCAATACGCAGTATTTT; length: 16; V: TRBV15; size: many; D: TRBD2; J: TRBJ2-3
CDR3: CASSPGLAGGYEQYF; DNA: TGCGCCAGCAGCCCGGGACTAGCGGGGGGTTACGAGCAGTACTTC; length: 15; V: TRBV5-1; size: -; D: TRBD2; J: TRBJ2-7
CDR3: CSVSGGTGNTIYF; DNA: TGCAGCGTTTCAGGGGGCACTGGAAACACCATATATTTT; length: 13; V: TRBV29-1; size: -; D: TRBD1; J: TRBJ1-3
CDR3: CSVLRDEDYGYTF; DNA: TGCAGCGTCCTCCGGGACGAGGACTATGGCTACACCTTC; length: 13; V: TRBV29-1; size: few; D: -; J: TRBJ1-2
CDR3: CASSIKKGALNTEAFF; DNA: TGTGCCAGTAGTATAAAGAAGGGGGCCTTGAACACTGAAGCTTTCTTT; length: 16; V: TRBV19; size: -; D: TRBD1; J: TRBJ1-1
CDR3: CASSWPYTDTQYF; DNA: TGTGCCAGCAGCTGGCCATACACAGATACGCAGTATTTT; length: 13; V: TRBV5-4; size: -; D: -; J: TRBJ2-3
CDR3: CASRADRTFNSPLHF; DNA: TGTGCCAGCAGAGCCGACAGGACCTTTAATTCACCCCTCCACTTT; length: 15; V: TRBV6-6; size: -; D: -; J: TRBJ1-6
CDR3: CASSFGADTEAFF; DNA: TGTGCCAGCAGCTTCGGGGCGGACACTGAAGCTTTCTTT; length: 13; V: TRBV5-6; size: -; D: -; J: TRBJ1-1
CDR3: CASSLSTANYGYTF; DNA: TGTGCCAGCAGTTTAAGTACGGCTAACTATGGCTACACCTTC; length: 14; V: TRBV27; size: -; D: -; J: TRBJ1-2
CDR3: CASSLGLGYTF; DNA: TGTGCCAGCAGTTTAGGGCTTGGCTACACCTTC; length: 11; V: TRBV25-1; size: -; D: -; J: TRBJ1-2
CDR3: CASSTDSYSGNTIYF; DNA: TGTGCCAGTAGTACCGACAGTTACTCTGGAAACACCATATATTTT; length: 15; V: TRBV19; size: few; D: -; J: TRBJ1-3
CDR3: CASSRGTFYGYTF; DNA: TGTGCCAGCAGTAGAGGGACCTTCTATGGCTACACCTTC; length: 13; V: TRBV2; size: -; D: -; J: TRBJ1-2
CDR3: CASSPTSEGETQYF; DNA: TGTGCCAGTAGTCCGACATCCGAAGGAGAGACCCAGTACTTC; length: 14; V: TRBV19; size: -; D: -; J: TRBJ2-5
CDR3: CASRRTGNSNQPQHF; DNA: TGTGCCAGTAGGCGGACAGGGAATAGCAATCAGCCCCAGCATTTT; length: 15; V: TRBV19; size: -; D: TRBD1; J: TRBJ1-5
CDR3: CASSLDLGNQPQHF; DNA: TGTGCCAGCAGCTTAGATTTGGGCAATCAGCCCCAGCATTTT; length: 14; V: TRBV11-2; size: -; D: -; J: TRBJ1-5
CDR3: CASQTLNGNTIYF; DNA: TGTGCCTCCCAGACCCTAAATGGAAACACCATATATTTT; length: 13; V: TRBV5-5; size: -; D: -; J: TRBJ1-3
CDR3: CASSLVGTDYNEQFF; DNA: TGCGCCAGCAGCTTGGTAGGGACAGACTACAATGAGCAGTTCTTC; length: 15; V: TRBV5-1; size: -; D: TRBD1; J: TRBJ2-1
CDR3: CASRLLGMNTEAFF; DNA: TGTGCCAGCAGACTCCTCGGAATGAACACTGAAGCTTTCTTT; length: 14; V: TRBV27; size: -; D: -; J: TRBJ1-1
CDR3: CASILHPDRTYGYTF; DNA: TGCGCCAGCATCCTTCACCCGGACAGAACCTATGGCTACACCTTC; length: 15; V: TRBV5-1; size: -; D: -; J: TRBJ1-2
CDR3: CAITKDSEGAEAFF; DNA: TGTGCCATCACCAAGGACTCTGAAGGGGCTGAAGCTTTCTTT; length: 14; V: TRBV10-3; size: -; D: -; J: TRBJ1-1
CDR3: CASSQTGELFF; DNA: TGTGCCAGCAGCCAAACCGGGGAGCTGTTTTTT; length: 11; V: TRBV6-6; size: -; D: -; J: TRBJ2-2
CDR3: CASSPIGQDYGYTF; DNA: TGTGCCAGCAGCCCGATCGGACAGGATTATGGCTACACCTTC; length: 14; V: TRBV5-6; size: -; D: TRBD1; J: TRBJ1-2
CDR3: CASSLRTGSSYNEQFF; DNA: TGTGCCAGCAGTCTCCGGACGGGTAGCTCCTACAATGAGCAGTTCTTC; length: 16; V: TRBV27; size: -; D: -; J: TRBJ2-1
CDR3: CAWSVQTGLFAGNTIYF; DNA: TGTGCCTGGAGTGTCCAGACAGGGTTGTTCGCTGGAAACACCATATATTTT; length: 17; V: TRBV30; size: -; D: TRBD1; J: TRBJ1-3
CDR3: CASSPAASTYEQYF; DNA: TGTGCCAGCAGCCCTGCGGCCAGCACCTACGAGCAGTACTTC; length: 14; V: TRBV7-6; size: -; D: -; J: TRBJ2-7
CDR3: CASSYRTGVLNTEAFF; DNA: TGTGCCAGCAGTTACCGAACGGGGGTATTGAACACTGAAGCTTTCTTT; length: 16; V: TRBV6-5; size: -; D: -; J: TRBJ1-1
CDR3: CASSVRMEGWVVGHLNTEAFF; DNA: TGTGCCAGCAGCGTACGTATGGAAGGTTGGGTCGTCGGCCACCTGAACACTGAAGCTTTCTTT; length: 21; V: TRBV6-2/TRBV6-3; size: -; D: -; J: TRBJ1-1